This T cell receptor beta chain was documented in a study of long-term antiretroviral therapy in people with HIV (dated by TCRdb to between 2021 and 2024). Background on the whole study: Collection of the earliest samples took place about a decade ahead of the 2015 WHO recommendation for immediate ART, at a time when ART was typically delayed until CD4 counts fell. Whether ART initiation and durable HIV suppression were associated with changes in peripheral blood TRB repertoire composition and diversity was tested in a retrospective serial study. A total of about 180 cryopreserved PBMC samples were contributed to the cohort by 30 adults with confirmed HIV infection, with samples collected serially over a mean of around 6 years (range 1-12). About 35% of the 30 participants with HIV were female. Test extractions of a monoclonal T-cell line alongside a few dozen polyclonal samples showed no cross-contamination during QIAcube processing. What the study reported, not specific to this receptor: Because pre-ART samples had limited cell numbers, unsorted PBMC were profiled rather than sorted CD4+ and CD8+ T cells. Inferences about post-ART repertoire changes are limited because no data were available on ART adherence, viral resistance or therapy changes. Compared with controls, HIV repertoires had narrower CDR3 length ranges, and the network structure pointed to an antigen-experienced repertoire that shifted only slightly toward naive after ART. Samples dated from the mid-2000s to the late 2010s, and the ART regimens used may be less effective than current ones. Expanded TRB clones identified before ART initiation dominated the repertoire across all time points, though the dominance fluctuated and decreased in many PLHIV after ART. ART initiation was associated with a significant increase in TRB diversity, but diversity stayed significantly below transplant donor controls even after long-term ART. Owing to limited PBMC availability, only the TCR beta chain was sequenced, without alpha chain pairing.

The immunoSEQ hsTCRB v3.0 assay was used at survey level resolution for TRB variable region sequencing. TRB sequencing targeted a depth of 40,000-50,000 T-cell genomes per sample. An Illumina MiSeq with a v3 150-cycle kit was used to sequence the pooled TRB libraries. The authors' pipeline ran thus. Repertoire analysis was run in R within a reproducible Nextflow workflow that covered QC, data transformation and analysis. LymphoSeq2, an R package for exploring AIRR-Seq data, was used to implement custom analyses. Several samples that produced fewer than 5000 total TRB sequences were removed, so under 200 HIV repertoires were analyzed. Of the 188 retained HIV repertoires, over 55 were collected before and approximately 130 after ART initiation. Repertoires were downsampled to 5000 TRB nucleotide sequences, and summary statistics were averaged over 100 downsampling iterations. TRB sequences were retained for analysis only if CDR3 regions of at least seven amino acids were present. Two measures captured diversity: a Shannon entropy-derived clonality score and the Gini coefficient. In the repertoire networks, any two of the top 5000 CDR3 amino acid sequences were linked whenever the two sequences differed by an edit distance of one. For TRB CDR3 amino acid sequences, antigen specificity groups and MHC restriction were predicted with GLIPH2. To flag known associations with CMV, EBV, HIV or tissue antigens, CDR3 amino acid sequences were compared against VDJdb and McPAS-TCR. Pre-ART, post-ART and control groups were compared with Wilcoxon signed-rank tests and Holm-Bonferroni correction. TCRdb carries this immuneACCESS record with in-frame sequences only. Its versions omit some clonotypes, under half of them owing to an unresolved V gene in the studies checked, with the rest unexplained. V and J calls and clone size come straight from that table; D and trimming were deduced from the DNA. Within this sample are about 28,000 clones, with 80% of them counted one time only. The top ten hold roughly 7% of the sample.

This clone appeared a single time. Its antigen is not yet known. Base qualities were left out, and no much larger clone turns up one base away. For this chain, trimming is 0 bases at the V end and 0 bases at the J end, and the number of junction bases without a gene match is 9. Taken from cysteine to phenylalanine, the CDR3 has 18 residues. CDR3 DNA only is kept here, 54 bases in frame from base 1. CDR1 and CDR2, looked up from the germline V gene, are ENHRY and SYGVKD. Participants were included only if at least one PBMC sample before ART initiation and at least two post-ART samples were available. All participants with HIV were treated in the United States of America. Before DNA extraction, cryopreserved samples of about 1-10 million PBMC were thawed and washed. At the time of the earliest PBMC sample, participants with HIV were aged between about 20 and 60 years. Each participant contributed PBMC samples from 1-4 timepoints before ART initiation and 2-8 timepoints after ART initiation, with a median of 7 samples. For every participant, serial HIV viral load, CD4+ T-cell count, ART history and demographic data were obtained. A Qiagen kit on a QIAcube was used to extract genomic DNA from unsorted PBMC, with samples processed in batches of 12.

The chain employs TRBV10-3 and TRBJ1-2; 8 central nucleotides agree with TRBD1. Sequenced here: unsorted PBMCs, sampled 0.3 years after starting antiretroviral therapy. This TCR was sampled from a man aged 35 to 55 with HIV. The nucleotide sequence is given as TGTGCCATCAGTGAGTCGACTCGAGGGACAGGAGCTAACTATGGCTACACCTTC. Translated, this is CAISESTRGTGANYGYTF.